This TCR beta chain is drawn from a study of blood T cell repertoires in COVID-19. For the study at large: Researchers got acute and convalescent COVID-19 samples from the United States, Italy and Spain. The cDNA or gDNA used as material had been derived from T cells, B-cell-depleted T cells, or PBMCs.

Authors' processing steps: Estimated nucleated cell counts came from reference gene primer amplification. TCRdb keeps only in-frame clones here, not all; method: immunoSEQ multiplex PCR. That table furnishes V, J and clone size, whereas the DNA furnished D and trimming. The sample yields 200,000 or so clones, about four fifths seen once. Germline CDR1 and CDR2: MNHEY and SMNVEV (reference sequence). V dropped 4 bases and J dropped 1; count of bases not matched to a gene: 8. The CDR3 covers 16 residues. Those who participated ranged in age from roughly 18 to 89 years and resided in 20 to 25 US areas. Material for sequencing was PBMCs or T cells enriched from blood (not recorded which). The origin of this receptor is a woman aged 40-49 years with acute COVID-19. The chain employs TRBV27 and TRBJ1-1, with 8 bases matching TRBD1. In DNA form, the CDR3 reads TGTGCCAGCAGTTCGAGGCCACAGGGGGGGAACACTGAAGCTTTCTTT. This gives the protein CASSSRPQGGNTEAFF.